This is a list of T cell receptor beta chains from one sample in a study of T-cell reconstitution after alpha-beta-depleted transplantation in children. Each CDR3 protein is one row after TCRdb ran MiXCR on the PCR reads. Among about a million distinct CDR3 sequences listed, about 30% were seen once. The material was PBMCs, mostly from graft donor cells, obtained 360 days after TCRalphabeta/CD19-depleted stem cell transplant. The receptors were sampled from a boy in the first two years of life who had a stem cell transplant for SCID, so the T cells may come from the graft donor. CDR3s include the opening cysteine and the closing phenylalanine or tryptophan. Each record gives: D gene, J gene, CDR3 length, V gene, clone size, CDR3 DNA, CDR3 protein. D genes are given only for firm matches. Clone size, where shown, is once, few, many, or a class for clones that have expanded.

D: NA; J: TRBJ1-2; length: 13; V: TRBV6-1; size: NA; DNA: TGTGCCAGCAGAAAGTCGGGGCTGGGTGGCTACACCTTC; CDR3: CASRKSGLGGYTF
D: NA; J: TRBJ2-1; length: 18; V: TRBV7-3; size: NA; DNA: TGTGCCAGCAGCCTCTCTTGGATAGTTAGGGGCGACTACAATGAGCAGTTCTTC; CDR3: CASSLSWIVRGDYNEQFF
D: TRBD1; J: TRBJ1-1; length: 14; V: TRBV28; size: many; DNA: TGTGCCAGCAGGTACACAGGGGGGAACACTGAAGCTTTCTTT; CDR3: CASRYTGGNTEAFF
D: TRBD2; J: TRBJ2-1; length: 15; V: TRBV12-3/TRBV12-4; size: NA; DNA: TGTGCCAGCAGTTTTTTAGCGGGGCCCGATAATGAGCAGTTCTTC; CDR3: CASSFLAGPDNEQFF
D: TRBD2; J: TRBJ2-3; length: 15; V: TRBV12-3/TRBV12-4; size: NA; DNA: TGTGCCAGCAGTTTGGGGGGGGACCTTACAGATACGCAGTATTTT; CDR3: CASSLGGDLTDTQYF
D: NA; J: TRBJ2-5; length: 15; V: TRBV5-6; size: NA; DNA: TGTGCCAGCAGCGCTACAGGGATTCACCAAGAGACCCAGTACTTC; CDR3: CASSATGIHQETQYF
D: TRBD1; J: TRBJ2-2; length: 16; V: TRBV9; size: few; DNA: TGTGCCAGCAGCCCACAGGGGAGCAAACGGACCGGGGAGCTGTTTTTT; CDR3: CASSPQGSKRTGELFF
D: NA; J: TRBJ2-5; length: 19; V: TRBV29-1; size: NA; DNA: TGCAGCGTTGAAGAAGGGGGGTCAGAGGCGGGCCTATACCAAGAGACCCAGTACTTC; CDR3: CSVEEGGSEAGLYQETQYF
D: TRBD1; J: TRBJ2-7; length: 15; V: TRBV6-1; size: few; DNA: TGTGCCAGCAGCCCCGACAGGGCCGACTCCTACGAGCAGTACTTC; CDR3: CASSPDRADSYEQYF
D: NA; J: TRBJ2-4; length: 14; V: TRBV6-1; size: NA; DNA: TGTGCCAGCAGGGGGACGGGAGCCAAAAACATTCAGTACTTC; CDR3: CASRGTGAKNIQYF
D: NA; J: TRBJ2-1; length: 14; V: TRBV2; size: many; DNA: TGTGCCAGCAAGCCAGGGGACCCCTACAATGAGCAGTTCTTC; CDR3: CASKPGDPYNEQFF
D: NA; J: TRBJ2-5; length: 14; V: TRBV10-3; size: NA; DNA: TGTGCCATCAGCCACCCAGGGACAAAAGAGACCCAGTACTTC; CDR3: CAISHPGTKETQYF
D: NA; J: TRBJ1-1; length: 14; V: TRBV6-1; size: NA; DNA: TGTGCCAGCAGGATAAAGAGCCTAGACACTGAAGCTTTCTTT; CDR3: CASRIKSLDTEAFF
D: TRBD2; J: TRBJ2-1; length: 13; V: TRBV12-3/TRBV12-4; size: many; DNA: TGTGCCAGCAGCTTGGGACTAGCGGGGGAGCAGTTCTTC; CDR3: CASSLGLAGEQFF
D: NA; J: TRBJ1-6; length: 14; V: TRBV7-2; size: many; DNA: TGTGCCAGCAGCCGATTCTCCTATAATTCACCCCTCCACTTT; CDR3: CASSRFSYNSPLHF
D: NA; J: TRBJ2-6; length: 14; V: TRBV2; size: NA; DNA: TGTGCCAGCAGTGTAAGGGCTGGGGCCAACGTCCTGACTTTC; CDR3: CASSVRAGANVLTF
D: TRBD1; J: TRBJ2-2; length: 16; V: TRBV27; size: NA; DNA: TGTGCCAGCAATCGAGGGGGCAGGGCCGACACCGGGGAGCTGTTTTTT; CDR3: CASNRGGRADTGELFF
D: TRBD2; J: TRBJ2-1; length: 15; V: TRBV12-3/TRBV12-4; size: NA; DNA: TGTGCCAGCAGTTTAATCGGGGGGTCAGGTAATGAGCAGTTCTTC; CDR3: CASSLIGGSGNEQFF
D: NA; J: TRBJ1-2; length: 14; V: TRBV7-9; size: NA; DNA: TGTGCCAGCAGCTCCCGAGGGGATGGGAATGGCTACACCTTC; CDR3: CASSSRGDGNGYTF
D: NA; J: TRBJ1-4; length: 13; V: TRBV5-1; size: NA; DNA: TGCGCCAGCAGCTTATCAGGGAATGAAAAACTGTTTTTT; CDR3: CASSLSGNEKLFF
D: NA; J: TRBJ2-7; length: 16; V: TRBV18; size: NA; DNA: TGTGCCAGCTCACGCCCACAGGAAAAGGGCTCCTACGAGCAGTACTTC; CDR3: CASSRPQEKGSYEQYF
D: NA; J: TRBJ2-7; length: 17; V: TRBV7-6; size: NA; DNA: TGTGCCAGCAGCCCCCGAAGGGGTTCTCTTAGCTCCTACGAGCAGTACTTC; CDR3: CASSPRRGSLSSYEQYF
D: NA; J: TRBJ1-5; length: 15; V: TRBV24-1; size: NA; DNA: TGTGCCACCAGTGATTCAAACTATCCCAATCAGCCCCAGCATTTT; CDR3: CATSDSNYPNQPQHF
D: NA; J: TRBJ2-5; length: 15; V: TRBV4-1; size: NA; DNA: TGCGCCAGCAGCCAAAGTTCCGTGGCTCCCGGGACCCAGTACTTC; CDR3: CASSQSSVAPGTQYF
D: NA; J: TRBJ2-3; length: 14; V: TRBV5-1; size: many; DNA: TGTGCCAGCAGCTTAGGCAGGGCTACAGATACGCAGTATTTT; CDR3: CASSLGRATDTQYF
D: NA; J: TRBJ1-2; length: 11; V: TRBV20-1; size: few; DNA: TGCAGTGCTAGGCGGATCGGTGGCTACACCTTC; CDR3: CSARRIGGYTF
D: NA; J: TRBJ2-1; length: 14; V: TRBV5-1; size: few; DNA: TGCGCCAGCAGCGACGGTCAACGATACAATGAGCAGTTCTTC; CDR3: CASSDGQRYNEQFF
D: NA; J: TRBJ2-1; length: 14; V: TRBV18; size: NA; DNA: TGTGCCAGCTCACCGGACGTATCTTACAATGAGCAGTTCTTC; CDR3: CASSPDVSYNEQFF
D: NA; J: TRBJ1-3; length: 15; V: TRBV6-5; size: NA; DNA: TGTGCCAGCAGTTCCCGGGCTTTCTCTGGAAACACCATATATTTT; CDR3: CASSSRAFSGNTIYF
D: TRBD1; J: TRBJ2-7; length: 15; V: TRBV28; size: NA; DNA: TGTGCCAGCAGATTCGACAGGGGCCCTTCCTACGAGCAGTACTTC; CDR3: CASRFDRGPSYEQYF
D: TRBD2; J: TRBJ2-1; length: 19; V: TRBV5-6; size: NA; DNA: TGTGCCAGCAGCGGACCCAGGAAGGGACTAGCGGGATACTACAATGAGCAGTTCTTC; CDR3: CASSGPRKGLAGYYNEQFF
D: TRBD1; J: TRBJ2-1; length: 15; V: TRBV2; size: NA; DNA: TGTGCCAGCACCGGACAGGGTTGGGGACGGGATGAGCAGTTCTTC; CDR3: CASTGQGWGRDEQFF
D: NA; J: TRBJ2-4; length: 15; V: TRBV27; size: NA; DNA: TGTGCCAGCAGTCCCGCTGCAGGGGGGGGAGGCATTCAGTACTTC; CDR3: CASSPAAGGGGIQYF
D: TRBD1; J: TRBJ2-1; length: 14; V: TRBV7-2; size: few; DNA: TGTGCCAGCAGCCTAGGGGGCCTGAACAATGAGCAGTTCTTC; CDR3: CASSLGGLNNEQFF
D: TRBD1; J: TRBJ2-5; length: 17; V: TRBV27; size: NA; DNA: TGTGCCAGCAGTTTATCGCGAACAGGGGCCCTACAAGAGACCCAGTACTTC; CDR3: CASSLSRTGALQETQYF
D: TRBD1; J: TRBJ2-3; length: 16; V: TRBV7-2; size: NA; DNA: TGTGCCAGCAGCTGGCAAGGACAGGGAACCACAGATACGCAGTATTTT; CDR3: CASSWQGQGTTDTQYF
D: TRBD2; J: TRBJ2-1; length: 15; V: TRBV20-1; size: once; DNA: TGCAGTGCTAGAGATGAGGCGGGGGACTACAATGAGCAGTTCTTC; CDR3: CSARDEAGDYNEQFF
D: NA; J: TRBJ1-5; length: 14; V: TRBV12-3/TRBV12-4; size: few; DNA: TGTGCCAGCAGCCCTTCATCTGGCAATCAGCCCCAGCATTTT; CDR3: CASSPSSGNQPQHF
D: NA; J: TRBJ2-1; length: 17; V: TRBV6-1; size: NA; DNA: TGTGCCAGCAGATTTAGCGGAGGCCCAAATCGTTACAATGAGCAGTTCTTC; CDR3: CASRFSGGPNRYNEQFF
D: TRBD2; J: TRBJ2-7; length: 14; V: TRBV20-1; size: NA; DNA: TGCAGTGCGGACTCTAGCGGGGGGAAGTACGAGCAGTACTTC; CDR3: CSADSSGGKYEQYF
D: NA; J: TRBJ1-5; length: 12; V: TRBV20-1; size: NA; DNA: TGCAGTGCGAGTAGGGGGAGTGGTCCCCAGCATTTT; CDR3: CSASRGSGPQHF
D: NA; J: TRBJ2-7; length: 13; V: TRBV12-3/TRBV12-4; size: NA; DNA: TGTGCCAGCAGACCTCCGGGATCCGACGAGCAGTACTTC; CDR3: CASRPPGSDEQYF
D: NA; J: TRBJ2-6; length: 18; V: TRBV4-3; size: NA; DNA: TGCGCCAGCAGCCAAGTGGGGCAGGGGCCCTCTGGGGCCAACGTCCTGACTTTC; CDR3: CASSQVGQGPSGANVLTF
D: NA; J: TRBJ1-1; length: 14; V: TRBV12-3/TRBV12-4; size: NA; DNA: TGTGCCAGCAGTGCGGAGGGGTTTGACACTGAAGCTTTCTTT; CDR3: CASSAEGFDTEAFF
D: TRBD1; J: TRBJ2-2; length: 15; V: TRBV30; size: few; DNA: TGTGCCTGGAGTGGACGGGACAGGGTCACCGGGGAGCTGTTTTTT; CDR3: CAWSGRDRVTGELFF
D: NA; J: TRBJ1-1; length: 14; V: TRBV18; size: NA; DNA: TGTGCCAGCGGCGGGGGGACCCTGAACACTGAAGCTTTCTTT; CDR3: CASGGGTLNTEAFF
D: NA; J: TRBJ1-2; length: 14; V: TRBV27; size: NA; DNA: TGTGCCAGCACTCCAACTATAGGGGGATATGGCTACACCTTC; CDR3: CASTPTIGGYGYTF
D: TRBD1; J: TRBJ2-3; length: 15; V: TRBV9; size: NA; DNA: TGTGCCAGCAGCGTAGGCGGGACAGGGTCAGATACGCAGTATTTT; CDR3: CASSVGGTGSDTQYF
D: NA; J: TRBJ2-3; length: 16; V: TRBV28; size: NA; DNA: TGTGCCAGCAGTCAGGACAGGGAGGGTGATGCAGATACGCAGTATTTT; CDR3: CASSQDREGDADTQYF
D: TRBD1; J: TRBJ1-1; length: 13; V: TRBV20-1; size: NA; DNA: TGCAGTGAAATGGGGACAGCCAACACTGAAGCTTTCTTT; CDR3: CSEMGTANTEAFF
D: NA; J: TRBJ2-7; length: 14; V: TRBV29-1; size: NA; DNA: TGCAGCGTACACCCGACAGAGTCTTACTACGAGCAGTACTTC; CDR3: CSVHPTESYYEQYF
D: NA; J: TRBJ2-1; length: 15; V: TRBV7-2; size: NA; DNA: TGTGCCAGCAGCTCTCGGGGGGCCACCTACAATGAGCAGTTCTTC; CDR3: CASSSRGATYNEQFF
D: NA; J: TRBJ2-3; length: 14; V: TRBV6-1; size: NA; DNA: TGTGCCAGCAGTGAAGTAGGTGACACAGATACGCAGTATTTT; CDR3: CASSEVGDTDTQYF
D: TRBD2; J: TRBJ2-5; length: 14; V: TRBV4-1; size: NA; DNA: TGCGCCAGCAGCCAAGGGGGACTAAAAGAGACCCAGTACTTC; CDR3: CASSQGGLKETQYF
D: TRBD1; J: TRBJ2-1; length: 14; V: TRBV29-1; size: many; DNA: TGCAGCGCTGGACAGGGGTTATTTGGCAATGAGCAGTTCTTC; CDR3: CSAGQGLFGNEQFF
D: NA; J: TRBJ1-4; length: 15; V: TRBV4-2; size: few; DNA: TGTGCCAGCAGCCAAGATGATGGCCTTAATGAAAAACTGTTTTTT; CDR3: CASSQDDGLNEKLFF
D: NA; J: TRBJ2-3; length: 14; V: TRBV3-1; size: few; DNA: TGTGCCAGCAGCCAAGCGATAGTTGCAGATACGCAGTATTTT; CDR3: CASSQAIVADTQYF
D: NA; J: TRBJ2-7; length: 13; V: TRBV12-3/TRBV12-4; size: few; DNA: TGTGCCAGCAGCCGACGGGACGGCTACGAGCAGTACTTC; CDR3: CASSRRDGYEQYF
D: NA; J: TRBJ2-1; length: 11; V: TRBV20-1; size: few; DNA: TGCAGTGCTAGGGGCCCGTTGAAGCAGTTCTTC; CDR3: CSARGPLKQFF